The T cell receptor (beta chain) under discussion was sequenced for a study of regulatory T cells in long-lasting Graves disease. Arm-PCR of CDR3 regions and iRepertoire HTBI primers were the basis on which TCR beta libraries were built. TCRdb reprocessed the multiplex PCR reads via MiXCR and lists one record per CDR3 protein. The sample holds 300,000 to 450,000 distinct CDR3 sequences, roughly a sixth seen once. The germline V gene has CDR1 LGHNA and CDR2 YSLEER. This CDR3 is built from 18 residues. The V and J ends lost 1 base and 4 bases, in that order; junction bases with no gene match: 10. Time point reported: newly diagnosed GD, antithyroid drugs for less than 3 months. RNA from PBMCs was the source of the TCR library. This clonotype was observed at least ten times.

The starting material was peripheral blood mononuclear cells (PBMCs), obtained at new diagnosis, from a patient treated with antithyroid drugs. V is TRBV4-3 and J is TRBJ1-4; 9 bases line up with TRBD1. The TCR was taken from a female donor with Graves disease. The CDR3 protein is CASSQVFGTGRFNEKLFF. CDR3 bases: TGCGCCAGCAGCCAAGTATTCGGGACAGGGCGCTTTAATGAAAAACTGTTTTTT.